These 14 T cell receptor beta chains were all obtained from the same sample, sequenced in a study of blood T cell repertoires in COVID-19. Sequenced by immunoSEQ multiplex PCR; TCRdb stores in-frame clones only, minus some. The repertoire holds roughly 220,000 clones, with approximately 80% as singletons. The sample taken for sequencing was PBMCs or T cells enriched from blood (not recorded which). The receptors were gathered from a man aged 25 to 40 with acute COVID-19.

The genes are TRBV9 and TRBJ1-5; D perhaps matches TRBD1 (5 bases). CDR3 length: 15 residues. Per germline, CDR1 SGDLS and CDR2 YYNGEE. Trimming cost V 4 bases and J 0 bases, with 11 bases left between them. The CDR3 DNA reads TGTGCCAGCAGCTTATCAGGGTATAGCAATCAGCCCCAGCATTTT. It translates to CASSLSGYSNQPQHF.

The chain combines TRBV9 with TRBJ2-7; a weak D match, TRBD1 (6 bases). CDR3 length: 14 amino acids. The germline V gene encodes CDR1 SGDLS and CDR2 YYNGEE. The V end lost 3 bases, the J end lost 2 bases, and 12 bases lay between the germline ends. This CDR3 is CASSGGQRPYEQYF. CDR3 coding DNA: TGTGCCAGCAGCGGCGGACAGAGACCCTACGAGCAGTACTTC. Full variable domain (missing parts from reference TRBV9 and TRBJ2-7): DSGVTQTPKHLITATGQRVTLRCSPRSGDLSVYWYQQSLDQGLQFLIQYYNGEERAKGNILERFSAQQFPDLHSELNLSSLELGDSALYFCASSGGQRPYEQYFGPGTRLTVT.

The rearrangement links TRBV7-6 to TRBJ2-7; TRBD1 aligns across 9 bases. V lost 4 bases to trimming and J lost 3 bases; unmatched junction nucleotides: 4. This CDR3 has 14 amino acids. The V gene's germline CDR1 is SGHVS and CDR2 FNYEAQ. The CDR3 nucleotides are TGTGCCAGCAGCTCCCCGGGACAGGGCTACGAGCAGTACTTC. Protein: CASSSPGQGYEQYF.

The V and J genes are TRBV2 and TRBJ2-2, with D possibly TRBD2 on 6 matching bases. V was shortened by 4 bases and J by 4 bases, with 13 bases between the two germline ends. The CDR3 has 15 amino acids. CDR1 is SNHLY, CDR2 FYNNEI, per germline. This CDR3 is CASSVDSGATGELFF. The CDR3 nucleotides read TGTGCCAGCAGTGTCGATAGCGGAGCCACCGGGGAGCTGTTTTTT.

This rearrangement joins TRBV28 to TRBJ2-3; tentatively, D is TRBD1 (5 bases). This CDR3 contains 13 residues. Per the germline V gene, CDR1 is MDHEN and CDR2 is SYDVKM. V was cut by 6 bases and J by 6 bases, with 13 bases left in between. CDR3 coding DNA: TGTGCCAGCAGCCTCAGGGTACCGGATACGCAGTATTTT. Encoded protein: CASSLRVPDTQYF.

The rearrangement joins TRBV19 to TRBJ1-2; 8 bases are shared with TRBD1. Germline CDR1 LNHDA, CDR2 SQIVND (reference sequence). The CDR3 spans 16 residues. The V segment lost 11 bases and the J segment 4 bases; nucleotides outside the gene matches: 18. Here the CDR3 reads CAGLKKDRGGSYGYTF. For the CDR3, the DNA is TGTGCCGGACTGAAAAAAGACAGGGGCGGCAGCTATGGCTACACCTTC.

This clone appeared once. The chain uses TRBV5-1 and TRBJ2-1, with 8 bases matching TRBD1. In germline, CDR1 is SGHRS, CDR2 YFSETQ. The CDR3 runs 16 residues. J was trimmed by 1 base and V by 0 bases; bases with no gene match: 3. The CDR3 nucleotides are TGCGCCAGCAGCTTGGAACAGGGGGGATCCTACAATGAGCAGTTCTTC. It codes for CASSLEQGGSYNEQFF.

The chain uses TRBV5-4 and TRBJ2-6, with a weak D call TRBD1 (6 bases). V was clipped by 6 bases and J by 0 bases, with 16 bases between them. The CDR3 loop spans 17 amino acids. Germline lookup yields CDR1 SGHNT and CDR2 YYREEE (reference sequence). The CDR3 DNA reads TGTGCCAGCAATCCCTCGGACAGAGCCTCTGGGGCCAACGTCCTGACTTTC. Translation: CASNPSDRASGANVLTF.

J is TRBJ2-2 and V is TRBV5-1; D is possibly TRBD2 (7 bases). The CDR3 spans 15 residues. Germline loops: CDR1 SGHRS, CDR2 YFSETQ. Trimming left V 3 bases short and J 3 bases short, with 12 bases between. The CDR3 reads CASSSLGGDTGELFF. CDR3 coding DNA: TGCGCCAGCAGCTCCTTAGGGGGGGACACCGGGGAGCTGTTTTTT.

This rearrangement joins TRBV19 to TRBJ1-1; perhaps TRBD1 as D (6 bases). The CDR3 has 13 amino acids. V gave up 3 bases and J gave up 4 bases, with 9 bases separating them. CDR1 and CDR2 from the germline V gene are LNHDA and SQIVND (reference sequence). The CDR3 bases are TGTGCCAGTAGTATGAGGACAGCCACTGAAGCTTTCTTT. Translated, it gives CASSMRTATEAFF.

The V call is TRBV4-1, the J call TRBJ2-1; D is possibly TRBD2 (6 bases). Germline V CDR1 and CDR2: MGHRA, YSYEKL. This CDR3 spans 15 amino acids. V was trimmed by 0 bases and J by 6 bases, leaving 12 bases between them. The CDR3: CASSQDRFGGNEQFF. The CDR3 DNA reads TGCGCCAGCAGCCAAGATAGGTTCGGGGGCAATGAGCAGTTCTTC.

The chain links TRBV30 to TRBJ2-7; D is perhaps TRBD2 (6 bases). From germline, CDR1 is GTSNPN and CDR2 SVGIG (reference sequence). CDR3 length equals 13 residues. The V gene lost 1 base and the J gene lost 3 bases, with 10 bases spanning the gap. CDR3 nucleotide sequence: TGTGCCTGGAGTGGCGGGATTAGCTACGAGCAGTACTTC. This translates into CAWSGGISYEQYF.

The V gene is TRBV28, the J gene TRBJ1-6; TRBD1 is a possible D gene (5 bases). Germline V gene lookup returns CDR1 MDHEN and CDR2 SYDVKM. This CDR3 is 12 amino acids long. The germline V and J ends were trimmed by 8 bases and 8 bases, with 10 bases remaining between them. The CDR3 DNA is TGTGCCAGCCCAGGGTACTATTCACCCCTCCACTTT. Translating gives CASPGYYSPLHF.

The chain employs TRBV5-1 and TRBJ2-1; no definite D call. The V gene lost 0 bases and the J gene lost 6 bases, with 4 bases spanning the gap. The germline V gene encodes CDR1 SGHRS and CDR2 YFSETQ. The CDR3 has 12 amino acids. The CDR3 sequence: CASSLASNEQFF. The CDR3 DNA is TGCGCCAGCAGCTTGGCCAGCAATGAGCAGTTCTTC. Variable domain in full (rest from reference TRBV5-1 and TRBJ2-1): KAGVTQTPRYLIKTRGQQVTLSCSPISGHRSVSWYQQTPGQGLQFLFEYFSETQRNKGNFPGRFSGRQFSNSRSEMNVSTLELGDSALYLCASSLASNEQFFGPGTRLTVL.